This TCR beta chain emerged from a study of technical replicates of blood from a few donors (dated by TCRdb to 2016 to 2017). The library was built by means of the immunoSEQ multiplex PCR assay. Entries here come from immuneACCESS through TCRdb and include only in-frame sequences with V and J called. Some clones fail to appear in such tables; in the studies checked, an unresolved V gene covers under half of the shortfall, and the cause of the remainder is unknown. This sample holds about 79,000 clones; 90% to 95% were observed only once. The top ten clones comprise just over 0.25% of the sample. Taken from cysteine to phenylalanine, the CDR3 has 16 residues. Only the CDR3 portion is preserved as DNA: 48 bases, with reading frame beginning at the first base. For this clone: Its antigen is not yet known. There are no base qualities to consult, and no much larger clone falls within one base.

The chain is encoded by TRBV21-1 joined to TRBJ1-1; TRBD1 is the table's D call and was not checked against the DNA. TRBV21-1 counts as a pseudogene. This receptor was identified in a human donor in good health. Material for sequencing was T cells isolated from PBMCs. The bases are TGTGCCAGCAGCACGACTTTGACAGGGGTGAACACTGAAGCTTTCTTT. Its coded protein is CASSTTLTGVNTEAFF.